The 25 T cell receptor beta chains given below trace back to one sample, sequenced in a study of blood T cell repertoires in COVID-19. Sequencing was performed with immunoSEQ multiplex PCR; in TCRdb, only in-frame clones are kept and a portion is missing. This sample has roughly 500,000 clones, with 85% to 90% found just once. Sequencing was performed on PBMCs or T cells enriched from blood (not recorded which). The receptors were sampled from a woman aged 40 to 55 who had recovered from COVID-19.

In regard to this clone: The sample holds other DNA sequences that translate to the same CDR3. The chain employs TRBV27 and TRBJ1-3; TRBD1 matches 7 bases. V was clipped by 5 bases and J by 2 bases; unmatched bases: 3. CDR1 and CDR2 (germline): MNHEY, SMNVEV (reference sequence). The CDR3 length is 14 residues. CDR3 sequence reads: CASSRTGPGNTIYF. In DNA form, the CDR3 reads TGTGCCAGCAGTCGGACAGGTCCTGGAAACACCATATATTTT.

The V and J genes are TRBV6-5 and TRBJ2-7; 8 bases are a match to TRBD2. The germline V gene has CDR1 MNHEY and CDR2 SVGAGI. The V segment lost 6 bases and the J segment 4 bases; nucleotides outside the gene matches: 5. The CDR3 runs 13 residues. In DNA form, the CDR3 reads TGTGCCAGCAGGAGCGGGAGAGAGTACGAGCAGTACTTC. Translating it yields CASRSGREYEQYF.

The chain combines TRBV9 with TRBJ1-6; the match to TRBD1 covers 8 bases. V lost 4 bases, J lost 2 bases, and 8 bases stayed unmatched. CDR1 and CDR2 from the germline V gene are SGDLS and YYNGEE. CDR3 length equals 17 residues. CDR3 loop: CASSPGDRGAYNSPLHF. The CDR3 DNA is TGTGCCAGCAGCCCAGGCGACAGGGGTGCCTATAATTCACCCCTCCACTTT.

V gene TRBV19 combines with J gene TRBJ1-1; weak D call: TRBD1 (5 bases). Trimming pared 8 bases from V and 5 bases from J, leaving 15 bases between. From germline, CDR1 is LNHDA and CDR2 SQIVND (reference sequence). This CDR3 has 13 amino acids. CDR3 in amino acids: CASEGAGPTEAFF. CDR3 DNA sequence: TGTGCCAGTGAAGGGGCAGGCCCGACTGAAGCTTTCTTT.

This chain links TRBV27 with TRBJ1-2; TRBD1 matches 7 bases. This CDR3 is built from 17 residues. The germline V gene encodes CDR1 MNHEY and CDR2 SMNVEV (reference sequence). J lost 2 bases, V lost 4 bases, and 13 bases had no gene match. The CDR3 reads CASSSPRDSKRNYGYTF. CDR3 in DNA: TGTGCCAGCAGTTCGCCCCGGGACAGCAAAAGGAACTATGGCTACACCTTC.

V gene TRBV11-3 combines with J gene TRBJ2-1; 8 nucleotides line up with TRBD2. This CDR3 region has 15 residues. CDR1 and CDR2 (germline): SGHNT, YENEEA. V lost 1 base, J lost 4 bases, and 3 bases stayed unmatched. CDR3 sequence reads: CASSLVSGTYNEQFF. CDR3 coding DNA: TGTGCCAGCAGCTTAGTTAGCGGGACATACAATGAGCAGTTCTTC.

This clone appeared a few times. The chain carries TRBV14 and TRBJ2-2; the D is unclear. This CDR3 has 14 residues. Germline lookup yields CDR1 SGHDN and CDR2 FVKESK. V lost 1 base and J lost 4, with 7 bases in between. CDR3 residues: CASSQAQFTGELFF. The CDR3 coding sequence is TGTGCCAGCAGCCAAGCACAGTTCACCGGGGAGCTGTTTTTT.

The rearrangement links TRBV15 to TRBJ1-5, with 8 bases lining up with TRBD1. Trimming took 6 bases from V and 2 from J; bases not matched to a gene: 6. The CDR3 has 15 amino acids. Germline CDR1 and CDR2: LNHNV and YYDKDF (reference sequence). CDR3 protein: CATSGGGQGNQPQHF. The CDR3 DNA follows: TGTGCCACCAGTGGGGGGGGACAGGGCAATCAGCCCCAGCATTTT. The full variable domain, its missing parts supplied by reference TRBV15 and TRBJ1-5, is DAMVIQNPRYQVTQFGKPVTLSCSQTLNHNVMYWYQQKSSQAPKLLFHYYDKDFNNEADTPDNFQSRRPNTSFCFLDIRSPGLGDTAMYLCATSGGGQGNQPQHFGDGTRLSIL.

Written as DNA, the CDR3 is TGTGCCAGCAGCCCGCCATCGACAGGGTATACCTACAATGAGCAGTTCTTC. It codes for CASSPPSTGYTYNEQFF. The genes are TRBV7-9 and TRBJ2-1; 7 bases are a match to TRBD1. V shed 5 bases, J shed 2 bases, and the junction held 12 bases outside the gene matches. In germline, CDR1 is SEHNR, CDR2 FQNEAQ (reference sequence). This CDR3 spans 17 amino acids.

This clone has just one count. This chain connects TRBV4-1 to TRBJ1-1; D perhaps matches TRBD1 (6 bases). The CDR3 covers 15 residues. The germline V gene has CDR1 MGHRA and CDR2 YSYEKL. Trimming shortened V by 4 bases and J by 6 bases, and 18 bases separated the two germline ends. CDR3 in DNA: TGCGCCAGCAGCCCGGCAGGGGCTGAGAAGGCTGAAGCTTTCTTT. Its translation: CASSPAGAEKAEAFF.

The V gene is TRBV24-1, the J gene TRBJ1-5, with 7 positions matching TRBD1. CDR3 length equals 16 residues. Germline CDR1 reads KGHDR; CDR2 reads SFDVKD. J lost 5 bases, V lost 4 bases, and 10 bases had no gene match. In nucleotides, the CDR3 is TGTGCCACCAGTGACCATTCCCGACAGGGCTATCAGCCCCAGCATTTT. Amino acids: CATSDHSRQGYQPQHF.

The genes are TRBV2 and TRBJ1-5; possible D gene TRBD1, 5 bases. CDR1 and CDR2 from the germline V gene are SNHLY and FYNNEI. V lost 10 bases, J lost 0 bases, and 19 bases lay in between. The CDR3 consists of 16 residues. This CDR3 is CATSGGVGLSNQPQHF. The CDR3 region has the DNA TGTGCCACCTCGGGAGGGGTAGGGCTTAGCAATCAGCCCCAGCATTTT.

The chain uses TRBV4-3 and TRBJ2-7; D not resolved. V was clipped by 0 bases and J by 0 bases, with 9 bases between them. CDR3 length: 15 amino acids. Germline V CDR1 and CDR2: LGHNA, YSLEER. The CDR3 DNA follows: TGCGCCAGCAGCCAAGATTTTCCGAGCTCCTACGAGCAGTACTTC. Translated, it gives CASSQDFPSSYEQYF.

The V and J genes are TRBV3-1 (or the pseudogene TRBV3-2) and TRBJ2-5; a weak D match, TRBD1 (5 bases). CDR1 is LGHDT and CDR2 is YNNKEL in the germline V gene (reference sequence). The CDR3 is 14 residues long. The germline V and J ends were trimmed by 4 bases and 4 bases, with 13 bases remaining between them. The CDR3 sequence: CASSPQQAPETQYF. CDR3 bases: TGTGCCAGCAGCCCTCAACAGGCCCCAGAGACCCAGTACTTC.

Note on this clone: The same CDR3 is also encoded by other DNA sequences in this sample. The V and J genes are TRBV27 and TRBJ1-5; 9 bases line up with TRBD1. V gave up 6 bases and J gave up 7 bases; unmatched junction bases: 7. CDR3 size: 14 residues. Germline V gene lookup returns CDR1 MNHEY and CDR2 SMNVEV (reference sequence). The CDR3 region is CASSLGQGNQPQHF. The CDR3 nucleotides are TGTGCCAGCAGCTTGGGACAGGGAAACCAGCCCCAGCATTTT.

The chain is built from TRBV13 and TRBJ2-3, with TRBD1 matching 9 bases. After removal of 0 bases from V and 2 bases from J, the junction contained 6 bases not matched to a gene. CDR1 and CDR2 (germline): PRHDT, FYEKMQ (reference sequence). The CDR3 is 17 residues long. The CDR3 bases are TGTGCCAGCAGCTTAGGACCGGGACAGGGAATCACAGATACGCAGTATTTT. It encodes CASSLGPGQGITDTQYF.

The V gene is TRBV25-1, the J gene TRBJ2-6, with 8 bases that match TRBD1. J lost 1 base, V lost 2 bases, and 1 base had no gene match. This CDR3 has 16 residues. Germline V CDR1 and CDR2: MGHDK, SYGVNS. For the CDR3, the DNA is TGTGCCAGCAGTGAAAGACAGGGGTCTGGGGCCAACGTCCTGACTTTC. Its protein product is CASSERQGSGANVLTF.

The chain combines TRBV5-6 with TRBJ1-2; D perhaps matches TRBD1 (6 bases). The CDR3 contains 15 residues. Germline V lookup: CDR1 SGHDT, CDR2 YYEEEE. V shed 5 bases and J shed 2 bases, with 16 bases lying between them. The CDR3 reads CASRGRLGGNYGYTF. The CDR3 region has the DNA TGTGCCAGCAGGGGTAGACTTGGGGGCAACTATGGCTACACCTTC.

The genes are TRBV6-5 and TRBJ2-7; TRBD2 matches 11 bases. The CDR3 spans 16 residues. The germline gives CDR1 MNHEY, CDR2 SVGAGI. Trimming took 0 bases from V and 0 from J; bases not matched to a gene: 1. Here the CDR3 DNA reads TGTGCCAGCAGTTACTCCGGACTAGCGGGCTCCTACGAGCAGTACTTC. Translated: CASSYSGLAGSYEQYF.

The gene calls are TRBV12-5 and TRBJ1-2; D perhaps matches TRBD1 (5 bases). CDR3 length: 14 residues. Trimming left V 1 base short and J 8 bases short, with 14 bases between. Germline V gives CDR1 LGHNT, CDR2 FRNRAP. The CDR3 DNA follows: TGTGCTAGTGGTTTGGGATCAGCGGGACGGGGCTACACCTTC. This codes for CASGLGSAGRGYTF.

The chain couples TRBV12-5 to TRBJ2-2, with TRBD2 matching 10 bases. V trimming: 6 bases; J trimming: 5 bases; junction bases outside the gene matches: 12. The CDR3 runs to 17 residues. From germline, CDR1 is LGHNT and CDR2 FRNRAP. The CDR3 nucleotides read TGTGCTAGTGGCCCTCCTGTAAGCGGGAGGGGAACCGGGGAGCTGTTTTTT. This sequence encodes CASGPPVSGRGTGELFF.

V gene TRBV6-5 combines with J gene TRBJ1-1; the D gene is possibly TRBD1 (5 bases). Trimming pared 6 bases from V and 12 bases from J, leaving 23 bases between. This CDR3 spans 14 amino acids. Germline lookup yields CDR1 MNHEY and CDR2 SVGAGI. The chain's CDR3 is CASRAPLGHTITFF. The CDR3, as DNA: TGTGCCAGCAGAGCTCCTCTAGGACACACAATAACTTTCTTT.

The chain joins TRBV7-2 to TRBJ2-1; TRBD2 matches 11 bases. The germline V gene encodes CDR1 SGHTA and CDR2 FQGNSA. This CDR3 is built from 17 residues. Trimming removed 1 base from V and 10 bases from J; junction bases left unmatched: 12. The CDR3 bases are TGTGCCAGCAGCTTAGGGACGCGACTAGCGGGAAAGGGCGAGCAGTTCTTC. This codes for CASSLGTRLAGKGEQFF.

The chain carries TRBV3-1 (or the pseudogene TRBV3-2) and TRBJ1-4; 7 nucleotides align to TRBD1. The germline CDR1 and CDR2 sequences are LGHDT and YNNKEL (reference sequence). The CDR3 covers 16 residues. Trimming took 4 bases from V and 0 from J; bases not matched to a gene: 5. CDR3 coding DNA: TGTGCCAGCAGCCCGACAGGGACGGCAACTAATGAAAAACTGTTTTTT. Translation: CASSPTGTATNEKLFF.

The chain links TRBV7-2 to TRBJ2-1; 12 bases match TRBD2. The CDR3 runs 20 residues. Per germline, CDR1 SGHTA and CDR2 FQGNSA. Unmatched junction bases numbered 11, after V lost 0 bases and J lost 2 bases. The chain's CDR3 is CASSLAKGTSGLITYNEQFF. In DNA, the CDR3 is TGTGCCAGCAGCTTAGCTAAGGGGACTAGCGGGCTTATTACCTACAATGAGCAGTTCTTC.